Listed here are 27 T cell receptor beta chains from one sample, sequenced in a study of blood T cell repertoires in COVID-19. This table comes from immunoSEQ multiplex PCR, and its TCRdb copy is limited to in-frame clones, with some not included. The sample yields roughly 190,000 clones, approximately 90% seen once. The sample consisted of peripheral blood. The receptors were gathered from a human donor in a cohort sampled during active COVID-19.

V is TRBV29-1 and J is TRBJ1-2, with D possibly being TRBD1 (5 bases). Per germline, CDR1 SQVTM and CDR2 ANQGSEA. Trimming took 4 bases from V and 6 from J, leaving 12 bases between them. The CDR3 is 12 residues long. DNA for the CDR3: TGCAGCGTTGGAGGAGACAGTGATGGCTACACCTTC. Encoded protein: CSVGGDSDGYTF.

The V and J genes are TRBV9 and TRBJ2-7; a weak D match, TRBD1 (5 bases). V lost 3 bases and J 0 bases, leaving 10 bases between the germline ends. CDR1 is SGDLS and CDR2 is YYNGEE in the germline V gene. CDR3 size: 14 residues. The CDR3 bases are TGTGCCAGCAGCGAATCAGGGAACTCCTACGAGCAGTACTTC. Residues: CASSESGNSYEQYF.

The chain links TRBV9 to TRBJ2-6, with TRBD1 as a possible D gene (5 bases). V was trimmed by 4 bases and J by 0 bases, leaving 14 bases between them. The CDR3 runs 17 residues. Germline CDR1 is SGDLS and CDR2 is YYNGEE. The CDR3 here is CASSQSSGISGANVLTF. CDR3 coding DNA: TGTGCCAGCAGCCAATCTTCAGGGATCTCTGGGGCCAACGTCCTGACTTTC.

The genes are TRBV27 and TRBJ2-1; 7 bases line up with TRBD2. CDR1 is MNHEY and CDR2 is SMNVEV in the germline V gene (reference sequence). The J segment lost 8 bases and the V segment lost 6 bases, leaving 7 bases of the junction unmatched. The CDR3 length is 13 residues. CDR3: CASRTSGNDEQFF. CDR3 nucleotides: TGTGCCAGCAGAACGAGCGGGAATGATGAGCAGTTCTTC.

Only one count was recorded for this clone. The rearrangement links TRBV5-5 to TRBJ1-4, with TRBD1 matching 8 bases. After removal of 4 bases from V and 6 bases from J, the junction contained 5 bases not matched to a gene. The V gene's germline CDR1 is SGHKS and CDR2 YYEKEE (reference sequence). The CDR3 has 14 amino acids. DNA for the CDR3: TGTGCCAGCAGCGCGACAGGGGTTCATGAAAAACTGTTTTTT. Its translation is CASSATGVHEKLFF.

The rearrangement joins TRBV4-1 to TRBJ2-7, with 7 nucleotides matching TRBD1. The germline gives CDR1 MGHRA, CDR2 YSYEKL. The trim removed 1 base at V and 3 bases at J, leaving 6 bases unmatched. CDR3 length equals 15 residues. CDR3 coding DNA: TGCGCCAGCAGCCAAGTAAAGGGGGCGATCTACGAGCAGTACTTC. Its translation is CASSQVKGAIYEQYF.

The rearrangement uses TRBV2 and TRBJ2-7; TRBD2 matches 9 bases. The V gene end was trimmed by 9 bases and the J gene end by 6 bases; junction bases not matched to a gene: 9. This CDR3 contains 13 residues. Germline V lookup: CDR1 SNHLY, CDR2 FYNNEI. The CDR3 is CASSGRAYGEQYF. The CDR3 coding sequence is TGTGCCAGTAGCGGGAGAGCTTACGGCGAGCAGTACTTC.

This clone was seen a handful of times. This rearrangement joins TRBV2 to TRBJ1-6, with TRBD1 matching 7 bases. Germline V gene lookup returns CDR1 SNHLY and CDR2 FYNNEI. Trimming cost V 7 bases and J 8 bases; bases outside gene matches: 17. The length of the CDR3 is 17 residues. The CDR3 nucleotides read TGTGCCAGCAATCCTAGACAGGGTTTTGTCAAAGATTCACCCCTCCACTTT. This gives the protein CASNPRQGFVKDSPLHF.

This clone has just a few counts. The V and J genes are TRBV2 and TRBJ1-6, with a possible D match to TRBD1 (6 bases). The germline V gene encodes CDR1 SNHLY and CDR2 FYNNEI. The CDR3 consists of 13 residues. V lost 7 bases and J lost 8, with 12 bases in between. The CDR3 DNA follows: TGTGCCAGCAACAGGGTTTCTTATTCACCCCTCCACTTT. Protein: CASNRVSYSPLHF.

J is TRBJ2-5 and V is TRBV4-3; no firm D call. The germline V gene has CDR1 LGHNA and CDR2 YSLEER. Trimming cost V 0 bases and J 5 bases, with 13 bases left between them. The CDR3 covers 15 residues. CDR3 in DNA: TGCGCCAGCAGCCAAGATAGATGGAGCCGGGAGACCCAGTACTTC. Protein: CASSQDRWSRETQYF.

The chain links TRBV7-8 to TRBJ2-1; TRBD2 aligns across 10 bases. The CDR3 is made up of 16 amino acids. The V gene end was trimmed by 5 bases and the J gene end by 5 bases; junction bases not matched to a gene: 9. The germline V gene has CDR1 SGHVS and CDR2 FQNEAQ. The DNA of the CDR3 is TGTGCCAGCAGCGTTACCCCTAGCGGGGGCAACAATGAGCAGTTCTTC. It codes for CASSVTPSGGNNEQFF.

The CDR3 DNA reads as TGTGCCACCAGTGACACAAACAGAGCCTATGGCTACACCTTC. This gives the protein CATSDTNRAYGYTF. The chain couples TRBV24-1 to TRBJ1-2, with unresolved D. V gave up 4 bases and J gave up 4 bases, with 12 bases separating them. In germline, CDR1 is KGHDR, CDR2 SFDVKD. The CDR3 covers 14 residues.

This clone was detected only once. This chain connects TRBV5-4 to TRBJ2-7, with TRBD2 matching over 12 bases. This CDR3 contains 14 residues. With 7 bases clipped from V and 2 bases from J, the junction kept 4 bases outside the gene matches. Germline V gene data show CDR1 as SGHNT and CDR2 as YYREEE (reference sequence). CDR3 in DNA: TGTGCCAGCGGACCTAGCGGGGGGGCCTACGAGCAGTACTTC. Translating gives CASGPSGGAYEQYF.

This clone was observed a single time. This specimen includes other DNA sequences encoding the same CDR3. The rearrangement uses TRBV5-1 and TRBJ2-3; D may be TRBD1 (5 bases). V was clipped by 0 bases and J by 3 bases, with 8 bases between them. Germline assignment: CDR1 SGHRS and CDR2 YFSETQ. This CDR3 region has 14 residues. In DNA form, the CDR3 reads TGCGCCAGCAGCTTGGGGGGCGGAACAGATACGCAGTATTTT. Encoded protein: CASSLGGGTDTQYF.

The rearrangement joins TRBV6-1 to TRBJ1-3; TRBD1 agrees at 7 bases. The CDR3 sequence is 14 residues long. Germline-derived CDR1 and CDR2 are MNHNS and SASEGT. V lost 6 bases, J lost 2 bases, and 4 bases stayed unmatched. The CDR3: CASRRDRAGNTIYF. The CDR3 DNA sequence: TGTGCCAGCAGACGAGACAGGGCTGGAAACACCATATATTTT.

The chain employs TRBV12-3 or TRBV12-4 and TRBJ2-6; D not resolved. CDR3 length equals 13 residues. V gave up 5 bases and J gave up 2 bases, with 4 bases separating them. CDR3 nucleotides: TGTGCCAGCAGTCGTGCTGGGGCCAACGTCCTGACTTTC. Encoded protein: CASSRAGANVLTF.

The chain links TRBV2 to TRBJ2-4; D perhaps matches TRBD1 (6 bases). The CDR3 is 14 residues long. Germline values: CDR1 SNHLY, CDR2 FYNNEI. Trimming stripped 8 bases from V and 11 bases from J, with 22 bases between. This CDR3 reads CASGRLGQGVVQYF. CDR3 coding DNA: TGTGCCAGCGGAAGATTGGGACAAGGAGTGGTTCAGTACTTC.

The chain is built from TRBV2 and TRBJ2-7; a possible D gene is TRBD2 (6 bases). With 2 bases removed from V and 3 bases from J, the gap between germline ends came to 14 bases. CDR1 is SNHLY and CDR2 is FYNNEI in the germline V gene. The CDR3 consists of 15 residues. CDR3 in amino acids: CASSERGLGGYEQYF. CDR3 nucleotide sequence: TGTGCCAGCAGTGAACGGGGCTTGGGGGGCTACGAGCAGTACTTC.

In DNA, the CDR3 is TGCGCCAGCAGCCAAGACAGGGGGAACACTGAAGCTTTCTTT. Its translation: CASSQDRGNTEAFF. This chain uses TRBV4-3 with TRBJ1-1; TRBD1 is a possible D gene (6 bases). With 0 bases removed from V and 1 base from J, the gap between germline ends came to 6 bases. Germline V gene data show CDR1 as LGHNA and CDR2 as YSLEER. The CDR3 totals 14 residues.

The chain couples TRBV4-3 to TRBJ2-7; possible D gene TRBD1, 5 bases. Trimming left V 0 bases short and J 4 bases short, with 10 bases between. Per germline, CDR1 LGHNA and CDR2 YSLEER. This CDR3 has 14 residues. As DNA, the CDR3 is TGCGCCAGCAGCCAAGATTCAGGGCCGTACGAGCAGTACTTC. Translation: CASSQDSGPYEQYF.

This rearrangement joins TRBV7-9 to TRBJ2-3; possible D gene TRBD2, 5 bases. V shed 8 bases and J shed 1 base, with 13 bases lying between them. The CDR3 sequence is 14 residues long. Germline CDR1 and CDR2: SEHNR and FQNEAQ (reference sequence). The chain's CDR3 is CASSPSPGTDTQYF. CDR3 nucleotide sequence: TGTGCCAGCTCACCTAGCCCGGGCACAGATACGCAGTATTTT.

V is TRBV30 and J is TRBJ2-5; TRBD2 is a possible D gene (7 bases). CDR3 size: 14 residues. The germline V gene encodes CDR1 GTSNPN and CDR2 SVGIG (reference sequence). Trimming stripped 3 bases from V and 5 bases from J, with 16 bases between. CDR3 in DNA: TGTGCCTGGAGCGCTGGGGGGGGCCTCGAGACCCAGTACTTC. Translation gives CAWSAGGGLETQYF.

The chain is built from TRBV7-2 and TRBJ1-1; TRBD1 is a possible D gene (6 bases). There are 14 residues in the CDR3. Germline CDR1 and CDR2: SGHTA and FQGNSA. The V and J ends lost 3 bases and 1 base respectively, with 9 bases between them. The CDR3 loop is CASSLGGPNTEAFF. In DNA form, the CDR3 reads TGTGCCAGCAGCTTGGGGGGGCCGAACACTGAAGCTTTCTTT.

Turning to this clone: One junction end does not reproduce the germline sequence, and a read error may be involved. The CDR3 DNA sequence: TGTGCCAGCAGCATAGCAAAGGGGGTAGCTTCAGAGACCCAGTACTTC. Amino acid sequence: CASSIAKGVASETQYF. The chain employs TRBV7-2 and TRBJ2-5; D is perhaps TRBD1 (6 bases). Germline V gives CDR1 SGHTA, CDR2 FQGNSA. The CDR3 loop spans 16 amino acids. Supplemented by reference TRBV7-2 and TRBJ2-5, the full variable domain reads GAGVSQSPSNKVTEKGKDVELRCDPISGHTALYWYRQSLGQGLEFLIYFQGNSAPDKSGLPSDRFSAERTGGSVSTLTIQRTQQEDSAVYLCASSIAKGVASETQYFGPGTRLLVL.

The chain is built from TRBV30 and TRBJ1-5, with D possibly TRBD1 on 5 matching bases. With 3 bases removed from V and 5 bases from J, the gap between germline ends came to 14 bases. The CDR3 spans 14 residues. CDR1 is GTSNPN, CDR2 SVGIG, per germline (reference sequence). The CDR3 nucleotides read TGTGCCTGGAGGGCATTTGTAGGGGATCAGCCCCAGCATTTT. The encoded protein is CAWRAFVGDQPQHF.

This chain joins TRBV20-1 and TRBJ2-1; 9 nucleotides match TRBD2. This CDR3 spans 11 amino acids. Looked up from germline, CDR1 is DFQATT and CDR2 is SNEGSKA (reference sequence). V lost 5 bases, J lost 15 bases, and 8 bases stayed unmatched. CDR3 amino acids: CSAGLAGSLFF. CDR3 DNA: TGCAGTGCTGGGCTAGCGGGGAGCTTGTTCTTC.

The rearrangement links TRBV9 to TRBJ1-4; TRBD1 aligns across 7 bases. Losses at the gene ends were 3 bases for V and 0 bases for J; bases not matched to a gene: 11. Germline loops: CDR1 SGDLS, CDR2 YYNGEE. This CDR3 has 18 amino acids. The CDR3 region is CASSASRGQPATNEKLFF. The CDR3 nucleotides are TGTGCCAGCAGCGCTTCCCGGGGACAGCCGGCAACTAATGAAAAACTGTTTTTT.